Sequencing of this T cell receptor beta chain was carried out in a study of blood T cell repertoires in COVID-19. Study-wide background: T cells, B-cell-depleted T cells, or PBMCs supplied cDNA or gDNA.

The CDR3 loop spans 12 amino acids. Germline CDR1 and CDR2: SGHDT and YYEEEE. V lost 0 bases, J lost 4 bases, and 5 bases lay in between. Measured with immunoSEQ multiplex PCR; TCRdb has only the in-frame clones, and not every one. The table records 25,000 to 30,000 clones, around 90% of them present only once. Sequenced material: peripheral blood. V is TRBV5-6 and J is TRBJ2-7; D is unresolved. The clonotype was recovered from a human donor in a cohort sampled during active COVID-19. CDR3 sequence (DNA): TGTGCCAGCAGCTTGGGGGCGTACGAGCAGTACTTC. It yields the protein CASSLGAYEQYF.